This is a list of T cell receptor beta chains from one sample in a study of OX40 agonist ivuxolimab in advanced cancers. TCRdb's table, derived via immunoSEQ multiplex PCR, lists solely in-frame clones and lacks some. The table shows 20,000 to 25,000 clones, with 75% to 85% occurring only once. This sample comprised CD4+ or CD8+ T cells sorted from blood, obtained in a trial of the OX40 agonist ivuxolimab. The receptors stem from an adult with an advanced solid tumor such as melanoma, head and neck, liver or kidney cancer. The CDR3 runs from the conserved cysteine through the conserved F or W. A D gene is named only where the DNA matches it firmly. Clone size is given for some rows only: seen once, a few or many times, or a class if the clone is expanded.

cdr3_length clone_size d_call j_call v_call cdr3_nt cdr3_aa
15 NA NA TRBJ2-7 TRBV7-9 TGTGCCAGCACCCGGCCCGGGGCTAGCTCCTACGAGCAGTACTTC CASTRPGASSYEQYF
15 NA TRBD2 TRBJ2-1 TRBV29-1 TGCAGCGTTGACGGACTAGCGGGAGGGCCAAATGAGCAGTTCTTC CSVDGLAGGPNEQFF
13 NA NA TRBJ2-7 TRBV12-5 TGTGCTAGTGGTCTCAGCCAGGGGTCCGAGCAGTACTTC CASGLSQGSEQYF
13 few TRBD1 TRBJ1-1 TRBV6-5 TGTGCCAGCAGACAGACAGGGTTCTACGGGGCTTTCTTT CASRQTGFYGAFF
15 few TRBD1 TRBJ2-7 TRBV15 TGTGCCACCAGCCTGACGATGGGACAGGGCTACGAGCAGTACTTC CATSLTMGQGYEQYF
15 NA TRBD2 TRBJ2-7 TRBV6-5 TGTGCCAGCAGCCTCACTAGCGGCAGCTCCTACGAGCAGTACTTC CASSLTSGSSYEQYF
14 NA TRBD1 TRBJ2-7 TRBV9 TGTGCCAGCAGCCCAGAGACAGGGTCCTACGAGCAGTACTTC CASSPETGSYEQYF
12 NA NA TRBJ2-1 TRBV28 TGTGCCAGCAGTGAGTTTATCAATGAGCAGTTCTTC CASSEFINEQFF
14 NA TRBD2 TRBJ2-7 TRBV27 TGTGCCAGCAGTTCACTAGCGGGGTCGTGGGAGCAGTACTTC CASSSLAGSWEQYF
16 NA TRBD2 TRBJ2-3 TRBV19 TGTGCCAGTAGTATAGATGGACTAGCGGGAGTGGATACGCAGTATTTT CASSIDGLAGVDTQYF
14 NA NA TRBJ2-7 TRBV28 TGTGCCAGCAGTTTAGGGGGGTCCTCCTACGAGCAGTACTTC CASSLGGSSYEQYF
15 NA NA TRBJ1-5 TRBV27 TGTGCCAGCGGCATTGGGATGGGGCGCAATCAGCCCCAGCATTTT CASGIGMGRNQPQHF
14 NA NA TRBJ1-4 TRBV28 TGTGCCAGCAGGCCGACGTCGAATAATGAAAAACTGTTTTTT CASRPTSNNEKLFF
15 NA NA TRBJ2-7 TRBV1 TGCACCAGCAGCCAAGATTGGGGACTCCTCTACGAGCAGTACTTC CTSSQDWGLLYEQYF
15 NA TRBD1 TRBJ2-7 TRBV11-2 TGTGCCAGCAGCTTAAAGGTCAGGGGGCTGTACGAGCAGTACTTC CASSLKVRGLYEQYF
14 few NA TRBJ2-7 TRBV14 TGTGCCAGCAGCGACAGGAATCTAGGGCACGAGCAGTACTTC CASSDRNLGHEQYF
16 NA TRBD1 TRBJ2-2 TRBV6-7 TGTGCCAGCAGTTACGGGGACAGAGCGAACACCGGGGAGCTGTTTTTT CASSYGDRANTGELFF
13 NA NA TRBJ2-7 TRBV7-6 TGTGCCAGCAGCTTAGGGACATTCTACGAGCAGTACTTC CASSLGTFYEQYF
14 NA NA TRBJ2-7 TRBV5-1 TGCGCCAGTTCCTCTGAGACAGCCCTTGACGAGCAGTACTTC CASSSETALDEQYF
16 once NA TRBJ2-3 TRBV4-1 TGCGCCAGCAGCCATTTCGGGAGAAGGGGCACAGATACGCAGTATTTT CASSHFGRRGTDTQYF
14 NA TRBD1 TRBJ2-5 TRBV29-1 TGCAGCGTTGAAGGGACAGGGGGTAGAGAGACCCAGTACTTC CSVEGTGGRETQYF
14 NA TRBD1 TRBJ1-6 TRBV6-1 TGTGCCAGCAGCGAAGGGACAGGATATTCACCCCTCCACTTT CASSEGTGYSPLHF
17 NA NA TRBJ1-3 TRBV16 TGTGCCAGCAGCCAATCGATTCGGCCAGCACCTGGAAACACCATATATTTT CASSQSIRPAPGNTIYF
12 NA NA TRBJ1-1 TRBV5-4 TGTGCCAGCAGCTGGGAGACCGGGGGAGCTTTCTTT CASSWETGGAFF
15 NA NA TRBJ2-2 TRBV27 TGTGCCAGCAGCGCCCGGTTGGGCTCCACCGGGGAGCTGTTTTTT CASSARLGSTGELFF
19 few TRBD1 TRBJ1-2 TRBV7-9 TGTGCCAGCAGCTTAGGGGTCTTGGGCGAGACAGGGTTATACTATGGCTACACCTTC CASSLGVLGETGLYYGYTF
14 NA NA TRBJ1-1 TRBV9 TGTGCCAGCAGCGTAGAAGGGGGGTACACTGAAGCTTTCTTT CASSVEGGYTEAFF
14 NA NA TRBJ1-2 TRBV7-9 TGTGCCAGCAGCTTAGTTGGGGGCGCGTATGGCTACACCTTC CASSLVGGAYGYTF
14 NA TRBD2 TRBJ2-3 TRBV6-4 TGTGCCAGCAGTGGGACTAGCGAAACAGATACGCAGTATTTT CASSGTSETDTQYF
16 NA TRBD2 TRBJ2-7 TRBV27 TGTGCCAGCAGTCTCTCTTCCGGCGGGAGATCCTACGAGCAGTACTTC CASSLSSGGRSYEQYF
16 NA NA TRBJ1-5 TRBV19 TGTGCCAGTAGTATCCCCTCGGACAGACCGGAGCAGCCCCAGCATTTT CASSIPSDRPEQPQHF
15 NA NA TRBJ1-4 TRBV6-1 TGTGCCAGCAACGAAAATCAGGGTGGGCAGGAAAAACTGTTTTTT CASNENQGGQEKLFF
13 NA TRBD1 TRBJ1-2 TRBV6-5 TGTGCCAGCACCGGGACAGGGGTTTATGGCTACACCTTC CASTGTGVYGYTF
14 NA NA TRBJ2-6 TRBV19 TGTGCCAGCGACGATGTGTCTGGGGCCAACGTCCTGACTTTC CASDDVSGANVLTF
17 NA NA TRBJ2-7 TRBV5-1 TGCGCCAGCAGCCCGGAGACAACCGGGTCCATCTCCTACGAGCAGTACTTC CASSPETTGSISYEQYF
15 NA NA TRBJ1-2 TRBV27 TGTGCCAGCAGTTTATGGGGTCAGGGGAACTTTGGCTACACCTTC CASSLWGQGNFGYTF
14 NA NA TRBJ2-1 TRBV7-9 TGTGCCAGCACGACAGTGGCAGCCTACAATGAGCAGTTCTTC CASTTVAAYNEQFF
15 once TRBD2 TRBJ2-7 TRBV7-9 TGTGCCAGCAGTTCCCCCTGGACTAGCATCAACGAGCAGTACTTC CASSSPWTSINEQYF
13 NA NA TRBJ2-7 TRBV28 TGTGCCAGCAGGACCTACACGGTCGGCGAGCAGTACTTC CASRTYTVGEQYF
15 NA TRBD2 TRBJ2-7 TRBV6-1 TGTGCCACCTCACCGCTGGCGGGAGGGCCCTACGAGCAGTACTTC CATSPLAGGPYEQYF
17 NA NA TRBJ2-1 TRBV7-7 TGTGCTAGCAGCTCGAGACCCCCTTGGGAGTCCTACAATGAGCAGTTCTTC CASSSRPPWESYNEQFF
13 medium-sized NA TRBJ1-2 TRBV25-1 TGTGCCAGCAGCTTGGGCACCAACTATGGCTACACCTTC CASSLGTNYGYTF
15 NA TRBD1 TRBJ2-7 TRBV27 TGTGCCAGCAGTTTAGGGACAGGTGTACTCTACGAGCAGTACTTC CASSLGTGVLYEQYF
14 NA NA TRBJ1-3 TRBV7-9 TGTGCCAGCAGCTCGACGGTCTCTGGAAACACCATATATTTT CASSSTVSGNTIYF
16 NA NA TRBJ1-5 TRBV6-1 TGTGCCAGCAGTGAAGCTCGGGGAGGCGGCAATCAGCCCCAGCATTTT CASSEARGGGNQPQHF